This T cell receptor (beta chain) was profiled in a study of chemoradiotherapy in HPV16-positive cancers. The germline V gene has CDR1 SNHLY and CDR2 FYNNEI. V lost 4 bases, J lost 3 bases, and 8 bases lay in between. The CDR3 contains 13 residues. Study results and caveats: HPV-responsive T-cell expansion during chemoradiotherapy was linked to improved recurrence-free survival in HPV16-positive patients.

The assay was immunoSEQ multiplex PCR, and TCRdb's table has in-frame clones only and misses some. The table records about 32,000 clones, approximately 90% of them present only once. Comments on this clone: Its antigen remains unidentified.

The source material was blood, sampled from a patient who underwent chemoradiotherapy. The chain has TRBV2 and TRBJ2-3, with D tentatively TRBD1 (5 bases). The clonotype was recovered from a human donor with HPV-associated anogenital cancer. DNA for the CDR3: TGTGCCAGCAGTGCCCAGGGAACAGATACGCAGTATTTT. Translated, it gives CASSAQGTDTQYF.